The 29 T cell receptor beta chains below were found in one sample sequenced in a study of cytomegalovirus exposure and HLA in healthy donors. With 60 Vbeta and 13 Jbeta primers, the PCR was carried out. Some clones are missing from TCRdb's copy, which holds only in-frame ones; the method was immunoSEQ multiplex PCR. Altogether about 140,000 clones are present, around 85% being singletons, with the ten largest covering 0.95% to 1.5%. Sequenced material: PBMCs. The receptor source for this set is a female donor in good health and CMV-seronegative.

A single count supports this clone. The rearrangement links TRBV6-6 to TRBJ1-5; 8 bases match TRBD1. Germline CDR1 reads MNHNY; CDR2 reads SVGAGI (reference sequence). Losses at the gene ends were 11 bases for V and 6 bases for J; bases not matched to a gene: 9. The CDR3 loop spans 13 amino acids. Written as DNA, the CDR3 is TGTGCCTCGGTCCAGGGGGCAAGTCAGCCCCAGCATTTT. Amino acid sequence: CASVQGASQPQHF.

A single count supports this clone. This chain joins TRBV5-6 and TRBJ2-3, with D perhaps matching TRBD1 (5 bases). V was pared by 4 bases and J by 4 bases, with 19 bases between. The CDR3 length is 16 residues. Germline V gene data show CDR1 as SGHDT and CDR2 as YYEEEE. The CDR3 region is CASSRQSWGNADTQYF. CDR3 sequence (DNA): TGTGCCAGCAGCCGACAATCCTGGGGCAACGCAGATACGCAGTATTTT.

The V gene is TRBV18, the J gene TRBJ2-5, with TRBD1 identical over 8 bases. Unmatched junction bases numbered 1, after V lost 3 bases and J lost 4 bases. Germline lookup yields CDR1 KGHSH and CDR2 LQKENI. This CDR3 is 13 amino acids long. The CDR3 reads CASSPDRAETQYF. Here the CDR3 DNA reads TGTGCCAGCTCACCGGACAGGGCAGAGACCCAGTACTTC.

The rearrangement joins TRBV14 to TRBJ2-7; 8 bases are a match to TRBD2. Germline CDR1 and CDR2: SGHDN and FVKESK. This CDR3 is built from 16 residues. V was pared by 4 bases and J by 3 bases, with 11 bases of the junction left unmatched. CDR3 sequence: CASSRLSGTPYYEQYF. CDR3 in DNA: TGTGCCAGCAGCCGCCTTAGCGGGACTCCATACTACGAGCAGTACTTC.

The chain recombines TRBV27 with TRBJ1-1; 10 bases map to TRBD1. Germline V gene sequence: CDR1 MNHEY, CDR2 SMNVEV (reference sequence). The CDR3 extends over 17 amino acids. V dropped 5 bases and J dropped 0; count of bases not matched to a gene: 9. CDR3 loop: CASSPLRTGGMNTEAFF. The CDR3 nucleotides are TGTGCCAGCAGTCCCCTCCGGACAGGGGGGATGAACACTGAAGCTTTCTTT.

Remarks on this clone: This sample also contains other DNA sequences that code for the same CDR3. V usage is TRBV5-6 and J usage is TRBJ2-5, with a possible D match to TRBD2 (5 bases). This CDR3 has 14 amino acids. Trimming left V 1 base short and J 3 bases short, with 10 bases between. Per the germline V gene, CDR1 is SGHDT and CDR2 is YYEEEE. The CDR3 nucleotides are TGTGCCAGCAGCTTGCCGCTAGCCAAAGAGACCCAGTACTTC. This encodes CASSLPLAKETQYF.

The gene calls are TRBV15 and TRBJ2-2; D possibly corresponds to TRBD1 (6 bases). V was shortened by 2 bases and J by 1 base, with 8 bases between the two germline ends. This CDR3 is 15 amino acids long. The V gene's germline CDR1 is LNHNV and CDR2 YYDKDF (reference sequence). The CDR3 sequence is CATSRQGMNTGELFF. The CDR3 DNA follows: TGTGCCACCAGCAGACAGGGGATGAACACCGGGGAGCTGTTTTTT.

This clone was observed a handful of times. The V call is TRBV6-1, the J call TRBJ2-7; TRBD1 aligns across 7 bases. Germline V gives CDR1 MNHNS, CDR2 SASEGT. V lost 7 bases to trimming and J lost 2 bases; unmatched junction nucleotides: 11. The CDR3 runs 15 residues. Here the CDR3 DNA reads TGTGCCAGCACCCAAACGGGGACAGATCCCTACGAGCAGTACTTC. It specifies CASTQTGTDPYEQYF.

CDR3 DNA sequence: TGTGCCTGGAGAGGACTAGCGGGAGGCACAGATACGCAGTATTTT. This gives the protein CAWRGLAGGTDTQYF. The chain has TRBV30 and TRBJ2-3; TRBD2 matches 13 bases. This CDR3 region has 15 residues. With V trimmed by 3 bases and J by 1 base, 1 base remained unmatched. CDR1 is GTSNPN, CDR2 SVGIG, per germline (reference sequence). Combining the CDR3 with reference TRBV30 and TRBJ2-3 gives the whole variable domain SQTIHQWPATLVQPVGSPLSLECTVEGTSNPNLYWYRQAAGRGLQLLFYSVGIGQISSEVPQNLSASRPQDRQFILSSKKLLLSDSGFYLCAWRGLAGGTDTQYFGPGTRLTVL.

The chain employs TRBV5-4 and TRBJ1-2; 9 bases agree with TRBD1. CDR1 and CDR2 from the germline V gene are SGHNT and YYREEE (reference sequence). The CDR3 sequence is 15 residues long. With 0 bases clipped from V and 4 bases from J, the junction kept 4 bases outside the gene matches. The CDR3: CASSLGGTGIYGYTF. DNA for the CDR3: TGTGCCAGCAGCTTGGGCGGGACAGGGATCTATGGCTACACCTTC.

The rearrangement uses TRBV4-1 and TRBJ1-1; TRBD1 might be the D (5 bases). The CDR3 is 13 amino acids. Per germline, CDR1 MGHRA and CDR2 YSYEKL. Trimming took off 5 bases at V and 0 bases at J, with 7 bases between the two ends. Here the CDR3 reads CASSAQVNTEAFF. The CDR3 region has the DNA TGCGCCAGCAGCGCACAGGTGAACACTGAAGCTTTCTTT.

The chain carries TRBV7-6 and TRBJ2-7; TRBD1 agrees at 12 bases. The CDR3 runs 17 residues. Germline loops: CDR1 SGHVS, CDR2 FNYEAQ. J was trimmed by 4 bases and V by 5 bases; bases with no gene match: 12. CDR3 DNA: TGTGCCAGCAGCGCACCCGTAGGGACAGGGGGCACGTACGAGCAGTACTTC. The encoded protein is CASSAPVGTGGTYEQYF.

V gene TRBV4-1 combines with J gene TRBJ2-5; D is possibly TRBD2 (5 bases). There are 14 residues in the CDR3. Germline CDR1 reads MGHRA; CDR2 reads YSYEKL. V was cut by 4 bases and J by 5 bases, with 14 bases left in between. CDR3: CASSPIGGLETQYF. In DNA, the CDR3 is TGCGCCAGCAGCCCCATAGGAGGCCTCGAGACCCAGTACTTC.

V gene TRBV7-8 combines with J gene TRBJ1-5; no reliable D call. The CDR3 has 14 amino acids. Germline V CDR1 and CDR2: SGHVS, FQNEAQ. V gave up 1 base and J gave up 2 bases, with 6 bases separating them. In DNA form, the CDR3 reads TGTGCCAGCAGCTTAGTACACCGCAATCAGCCCCAGCATTTT. This sequence encodes CASSLVHRNQPQHF.

This clone was seen just once. J is TRBJ2-7 and V is TRBV20-1; TRBD2 aligns across 7 bases. Trimming cost V 6 bases and J 3 bases; bases outside gene matches: 2. The CDR3 spans 11 residues. The germline gives CDR1 DFQATT, CDR2 SNEGSKA (reference sequence). CDR3 sequence (DNA): TGCAGTGCGGGGGGGGGCTACGAGCAGTACTTC. Translated, it gives CSAGGGYEQYF.

The chain recombines TRBV6-5 with TRBJ2-3; tentatively, D is TRBD2 (6 bases). The germline CDR1 and CDR2 sequences are MNHEY and SVGAGI. Trimming cost V 8 bases and J 0 bases, with 15 bases left between them. The CDR3 totals 15 residues. The CDR3 DNA follows: TGTGCCAGCTCCGCCCCGGGACTGAGCACAGATACGCAGTATTTT. Amino acids: CASSAPGLSTDTQYF.

This clone was observed a handful of times. The chain uses TRBV5-5 and TRBJ2-1, with D unresolved. The germline CDR1 and CDR2 sequences are SGHKS and YYEKEE (reference sequence). This CDR3 is built from 11 residues. The V end was cut by 0 bases, the J end by 9 bases, with 4 bases between. The CDR3 DNA follows: TGTGCCAGCAGCTTGGTGAGTGAGCAGTTCTTC. This gives the protein CASSLVSEQFF.

The rearrangement uses TRBV2 and TRBJ2-3, with D perhaps matching TRBD1 (6 bases). Deletions cut 8 bases from V and 1 base from J, with 13 bases between. CDR3 length: 14 residues. Germline loops: CDR1 SNHLY, CDR2 FYNNEI. CDR3 nucleotides: TGTGCCAGCCCTACTGACAGGCGCACAGATACGCAGTATTTT. This gives the protein CASPTDRRTDTQYF.

Only a few counts were recorded for this clone. The V gene is TRBV5-8, the J gene TRBJ2-2; the match to TRBD2 covers 10 bases. CDR1 is SGHTS and CDR2 is YDEGEE in the germline V gene. The CDR3 covers 16 residues. Trimming cost V 3 bases and J 1 base; bases outside gene matches: 3. The CDR3 region is CASSSGLAVNTGELFF. The CDR3 DNA follows: TGTGCCAGCAGCTCCGGACTAGCGGTGAACACCGGGGAGCTGTTTTTT.

The chain employs TRBV28 and TRBJ2-3; tentative D call: TRBD1 (7 bases). This CDR3 has 15 residues. V gave up 8 bases and J gave up 2 bases, with 17 bases separating them. CDR1 MDHEN and CDR2 SYDVKM come from the germline V gene. In DNA, the CDR3 is TGTGCCAGCGGCCTCCAGGGGGGTTCCACAGATACGCAGTATTTT. Its translation is CASGLQGGSTDTQYF. Full variable domain (remainder filled in from reference TRBV28 and TRBJ2-3): DVKVTQSSRYLVKRTGEKVFLECVQDMDHENMFWYRQDPGLGLRLIYFSYDVKMKEKGDIPEGYSVSREKKERFSLILESASTNQTSMYLCASGLQGGSTDTQYFGPGTRLTVL.

V and J are TRBV7-9 and TRBJ2-7; 11 bases map to TRBD1. Germline lookup yields CDR1 SEHNR and CDR2 FQNEAQ (reference sequence). V was pared by 5 bases and J by 5 bases, with 8 bases of the junction left unmatched. The CDR3 length is 15 residues. CDR3 DNA: TGTGCCAGCAGCCAGGGACAGGGGGGGTATGACGAGCAGTACTTC. It yields the protein CASSQGQGGYDEQYF.

The chain has TRBV5-6 and TRBJ1-1; unclear D gene. Trimming took off 0 bases at V and 3 bases at J, with 9 bases between the two ends. The germline V gene encodes CDR1 SGHDT and CDR2 YYEEEE. The CDR3 is 14 residues long. CDR3 bases: TGTGCCAGCAGCTTGGGAGGGAGGGACACTGAAGCTTTCTTT. It yields the protein CASSLGGRDTEAFF.

V and J are TRBV2 and TRBJ2-7, with 7 bases aligning to TRBD2. CDR3 length: 14 residues. Germline V lookup: CDR1 SNHLY, CDR2 FYNNEI. Germline trimming cut 5 bases from V and 4 bases from J; bases unmatched to any gene: 8. CDR3 region: CASSSGRERYEQYF. The CDR3 bases are TGTGCCAGCAGTAGTGGGCGGGAGAGGTACGAGCAGTACTTC.

The chain recombines TRBV28 with TRBJ1-1; TRBD1 might be the D (5 bases). V dropped 2 bases and J dropped 9 bases, with 19 bases sitting between them. The germline gives CDR1 MDHEN, CDR2 SYDVKM. The CDR3 loop spans 15 amino acids. The chain's CDR3 is CASSLGGGGGDQAFF. CDR3 bases: TGTGCCAGCAGTTTAGGGGGGGGAGGAGGAGACCAAGCTTTCTTT. Using reference TRBV28 and TRBJ1-1 for the parts outside the CDR3, the full variable domain is DVKVTQSSRYLVKRTGEKVFLECVQDMDHENMFWYRQDPGLGLRLIYFSYDVKMKEKGDIPEGYSVSREKKERFSLILESASTNQTSMYLCASSLGGGGGDQAFFGQGTRLTVV.

This sequence joins TRBV7-2 and TRBJ2-2; D is possibly TRBD2 (5 bases). Germline V lookup: CDR1 SGHTA, CDR2 FQGNSA. The V gene lost 3 bases and the J gene lost 7 bases, with 15 bases spanning the gap. The CDR3 runs 15 residues. The CDR3 sequence: CASSFGERRGGELFF. The CDR3 DNA follows: TGTGCCAGCAGCTTCGGGGAGAGGCGAGGCGGGGAGCTGTTTTTT.

V gene TRBV27 combines with J gene TRBJ1-1; D is undetermined. The CDR3 sequence is 11 residues long. From germline, CDR1 is MNHEY and CDR2 SMNVEV (reference sequence). Trimming pared 6 bases from V and 3 bases from J, leaving 5 bases between. CDR3 nucleotide sequence: TGTGCCAGCAGCGGGGACACTGAAGCTTTCTTT. Protein: CASSGDTEAFF.

The rearrangement joins TRBV28 to TRBJ2-3; 15 bases map to TRBD2. CDR1 and CDR2 from the germline V gene are MDHEN and SYDVKM. The CDR3 spans 20 residues. V trimming: 6 bases; J trimming: 0 bases; junction bases outside the gene matches: 13. CDR3: CASRKGQGTSGRKSTDTQYF. In DNA form, the CDR3 reads TGTGCCAGCAGGAAGGGACAAGGGACTAGCGGGAGGAAAAGCACAGATACGCAGTATTTT.

The genes are TRBV27 and TRBJ2-1, with D uncertain. Per germline, CDR1 MNHEY and CDR2 SMNVEV (reference sequence). The CDR3 spans 15 residues. Trimming left V 0 bases short and J 0 bases short, with 6 bases between. DNA of the CDR3: TGTGCCAGCAGTTTATCGATTAGCTCCTACAATGAGCAGTTCTTC. Amino acid sequence: CASSLSISSYNEQFF.

This clone showed up just once. V usage is TRBV5-1 and J usage is TRBJ2-7; TRBD1 matches 7 bases. The CDR3 contains 16 residues. With 3 bases clipped from V and 0 bases from J, the junction kept 9 bases outside the gene matches. In germline, CDR1 is SGHRS, CDR2 YFSETQ. For the CDR3, the DNA is TGCGCCAGCAGCTCAAACAGGGGATTGGGCTCCTACGAGCAGTACTTC. Protein: CASSSNRGLGSYEQYF.